The 26 T cell receptor beta chains below were found in one sample sequenced in a study of metastatic and nonmetastatic thyroid tumors. From the PCR reads, TCRdb re-called clones with MiXCR. The repertoire holds approximately 90,000 clones, with about 9.1% as singletons. The entire patient cohort was treatment-naive prior to thyroid surgery. Sequenced input: blood. These TCRs come from a female donor with papillary thyroid cancer or a benign thyroid nodule (not recorded which). Some clones in this sample may be carry-over from other donors' samples.

This clone was detected only a few times. A much larger clonotype is one base distant, so this may be a read error. The V gene is TRBV5-1, the J gene TRBJ2-3; no firm D call. CDR3 length equals 13 residues. From germline, CDR1 is SGHRS and CDR2 YFSETQ. The CDR3 coding sequence is TGCACCAGCAGCGTATCTAGTGGCGGTACGCAGTATTTT. Amino acids: CTSSVSSGGTQYF.

A remark on this clone: It may be a read error: a sequence one base away is much more abundant. V is TRBV6-7 and J is TRBJ1-1, with unresolved D. TRBV6-7 is identified as an open reading frame with a role that is uncertain. Trimming left V 6 bases short and J 2 bases short, with 10 bases between. This CDR3 comprises 13 residues. The CDR3 region has the DNA TGTGCCAGCAGCTTAACACCAAACACTGAAGCTTTCTTT. It specifies CASSLTPNTEAFF.

This clone has a count of ten or more. The chain uses TRBV7-9 and TRBJ2-3; the D call may be TRBD1 or TRBD2 (6 bases each). From germline, CDR1 is SEHNR and CDR2 FQNEAQ (reference sequence). V was cut by 0 bases and J by 5 bases, with 12 bases left in between. This CDR3 has 15 amino acids. This CDR3 is CASSLALGGVDTQYF. In DNA, the CDR3 is TGTGCCAGCAGCTTAGCGCTGGGGGGCGTAGATACGCAGTATTTT.

The sample holds many counts of this clone. In the same sample, other DNA sequences code for this CDR3. The chain combines TRBV6-4 with TRBJ2-3, with 8 bases matching TRBD2. Germline V CDR1 and CDR2: MRHNA, SNTAGT. This CDR3 contains 16 residues. J gave up 3 bases and V 0 bases, and 5 bases lay outside the gene matches. CDR3 sequence reads: CASSDSSGGGTDTQYF. The CDR3 bases are TGTGCCAGCAGTGACTCGAGCGGGGGAGGTACAGATACGCAGTATTTT.

This clone has at least ten counts. V and J are TRBV9 and TRBJ1-1; D uncertain. This CDR3 is built from 19 residues. The ends were cut back, 0 bases at V and 6 bases at J, with 27 bases in the middle. Per the germline V gene, CDR1 is SGDLS and CDR2 is YYNGEE. The CDR3 nucleotides are TGTGCCAGCAGCGTAGTCATGAGAGGTCCGCCTTCCACTTTCGCTGAAGCTTTCTTT. This translates into CASSVVMRGPPSTFAEAFF.

For this clone: This may stem from a read error, because a much larger clone lies one nucleotide away. The same CDR3 arises from other DNA sequences in this sample as well. The chain employs TRBV5-1 and TRBJ2-6; tentatively, D is TRBD2 (6 bases). The CDR3 totals 16 residues. The germline V gene has CDR1 SGHRS and CDR2 YFSETQ. CDR3 nucleotide sequence: TGCGCCAGCAGCTTGGCCGGAGGGGTAGGGGCCAATGTCCTGACTTTC. Translated: CASSLAGGVGANVLTF.

This clone has a count of ten or more. CDR3 sequence (DNA): TGTGCCAGCTCACCCGCAGGGTCTAGCAGGCCCGAGACCCAGTACTTC. Translated: CASSPAGSSRPETQYF. V gene TRBV18 combines with J gene TRBJ2-5; the D gene could be TRBD1 or TRBD2 (5 bases each). Trimming cost V 3 bases and J 5 bases, with 19 bases left between them. The CDR3 sequence is 16 residues long. The V gene's germline CDR1 is KGHSH and CDR2 LQKENI.

This clone was found many times. The V and J genes are TRBV28 and TRBJ1-2; D is uncertain. The CDR3 consists of 16 residues. CDR1 MDHEN and CDR2 SYDVKM come from the germline V gene. The V and J ends lost 10 bases and 0 bases respectively, with 21 bases between them. The CDR3 sequence: CATKGKPGLTNYGYTF. The CDR3, as DNA: TGTGCCACCAAAGGTAAACCCGGACTAACTAACTATGGCTACACCTTC.

This clone was picked up one time. The chain couples TRBV3-1 to TRBJ2-7, with D hard to call. The ends were cut back, 5 bases at V and 6 bases at J, with 14 bases in the middle. The CDR3 extends over 13 amino acids. The germline V gene encodes CDR1 LGHDT and CDR2 YNNKEL (reference sequence). The CDR3 region has the DNA TGTGCCAGCAGCGTAGGACCTCGCGGCGAGCAGTACTTC. Its translation: CASSVGPRGEQYF.

This clone has only a few counts. This chain links TRBV28 with TRBJ1-6; D might be TRBD1 (5 bases). Germline V gene lookup returns CDR1 MDHEN and CDR2 SYDVKM. The CDR3 extends over 17 amino acids. Trimming left V 3 bases short and J 9 bases short, with 21 bases between. The CDR3 region is CASSFVDAGSLISPLHF. The CDR3 coding sequence is TGTGCCAGCAGTTTCGTTGACGCAGGGAGCTTAATTTCACCCCTCCACTTT. Using reference TRBV28 and TRBJ1-6 for the parts outside the CDR3, the full variable domain is DVKVTQSSRYLVKRTGEKVFLECVQDMDHENMFWYRQDPGLGLRLIYFSYDVKMKEKGDIPEGYSVSREKKERFSLILESASTNQTSMYLCASSFVDAGSLISPLHFGNGTRLTVT.

The chain links TRBV11-2 to TRBJ2-7, with 10 positions matching TRBD2. V lost 0 bases, J lost 4 bases, and 0 bases stayed unmatched. Germline V gene lookup returns CDR1 SGHAT and CDR2 FQNNGV. The CDR3 has 14 amino acids. CDR3 sequence (DNA): TGTGCCAGCAGCTTAGAACTAGCGGGGTACGAGCAGTACTTC. Amino acids: CASSLELAGYEQYF.

This clone came up many times. The genes are TRBV27 and TRBJ1-6, with D possibly matching TRBD1 (5 bases). Germline V gene data show CDR1 as MNHEY and CDR2 as SMNVEV (reference sequence). The CDR3 contains 13 residues. V lost 3 bases and J lost 9, with 9 bases in between. CDR3 sequence (DNA): TGTGCCAGCAGTTTTGGGGGGACTTCACCCCTCCACTTT. Translation: CASSFGGTSPLHF.

This clone was seen repeatedly, ten times or more. V usage is TRBV5-1 and J usage is TRBJ2-3; possibly TRBD1 for D (5 bases). This CDR3 spans 16 amino acids. The germline CDR1 and CDR2 sequences are SGHRS and YFSETQ. The ends were cut back, 5 bases at V and 0 bases at J, with 16 bases in the middle. CDR3 bases: TGCGCCAGCAGGCCGCAGCCAGGGTCTAGCACAGATACGCAGTATTTT. It translates to CASRPQPGSSTDTQYF.

This clone was counted many times. This sequence joins TRBV2 and TRBJ1-2, with TRBD1 matching over 8 bases. This CDR3 region has 14 residues. Germline CDR1 is SNHLY and CDR2 is FYNNEI. Unmatched junction bases numbered 8, after V lost 6 bases and J lost 5 bases. The CDR3 coding sequence is TGTGCCAGCAGAATAATACAGGGGGTATATGGCTACACCTTC. It yields the protein CASRIIQGVYGYTF.

The V gene is TRBV12-3 or TRBV12-4, the J gene TRBJ2-3; weak D call: TRBD1 (5 bases). Trimming removed 3 bases at V and 1 base at J, with 11 bases between. The CDR3 has 15 residues. The CDR3 protein is CASSFRGGGTDTQYF. The CDR3 nucleotides read TGTGCCAGCAGTTTTAGGGGCGGTGGCACAGATACGCAGTATTTT.

This clone came up many times. The chain carries TRBV10-2 and TRBJ2-3; D not resolved. Trimming removed 3 bases from V and 6 bases from J, with 7 bases in between. CDR3 length: 12 amino acids. From germline, CDR1 is WSHSY and CDR2 SAAADI. Written as DNA, the CDR3 is TGCGCCAGCAGTGAACGGTCCGATACGCAGTATTTT. It specifies CASSERSDTQYF.

This clone has a count of ten or more. This rearrangement joins TRBV9 to TRBJ1-2; D unresolved. V lost 3 bases to trimming and J lost 0 bases, with 9 bases between them. The CDR3 is made up of 14 amino acids. The germline V gene encodes CDR1 SGDLS and CDR2 YYNGEE. CDR3 coding DNA: TGTGCCAGCAGCGGTGCGGGAGCTAACTATGGCTACACCTTC. Residues: CASSGAGANYGYTF.

On this clone: One end of the junction varies from germline; a read error may be responsible. V and J are TRBV20-1 and TRBJ2-2; D is uncertain. The CDR3 consists of 14 residues. Germline-derived CDR1 and CDR2 are DFQATT and SNEGSKA (reference sequence). The CDR3 reads CSASWHRNTVELFF. CDR3 in DNA: TGCAGTGCTAGTTGGCACCGAAACACCGTGGAGCTGTTTTTT.

A word on this clone: A read error may explain this, as a much larger clone is one base away. Other DNA sequences in this specimen translate into the identical CDR3. The V and J genes are TRBV7-2 and TRBJ2-7; D assignment may be TRBD1 or TRBD2 (5 bases each). Looked up from germline, CDR1 is SGHTA and CDR2 is FQGNSA. Trimming removed 4 bases at V and 9 bases at J, with 13 bases between. The CDR3 totals 12 residues. CDR3 amino acids: CASSSDTGPQYF. DNA of the CDR3: TGTGCCAGCAGCTCAGATACGGGGCCGCAGTACTTC.

This clone has ten or more counts. The chain employs TRBV6-4 and TRBJ2-3; 9 bases fit TRBD1. Germline CDR1 reads MRHNA; CDR2 reads SNTAGT. The CDR3 extends over 14 amino acids. V lost 6 bases, J lost 6 bases, and 7 bases stayed unmatched. The CDR3 coding sequence is TGTGCCAGCAGCACGACAGGGGGGGAGGATACGCAGTATTTT. The encoded protein is CASSTTGGEDTQYF.

This clone was recorded at least ten times. The chain couples TRBV18 to TRBJ1-2; D not certain. CDR1 KGHSH and CDR2 LQKENI come from the germline V gene. The CDR3 is made up of 14 amino acids. V was shortened by 5 bases and J by 4 bases, with 14 bases between the two germline ends. The CDR3 reads CASSDGVKGYGYTF. CDR3 sequence (DNA): TGTGCCAGCTCAGATGGGGTCAAGGGCTATGGCTACACCTTC.

This clone has at least ten counts. This chain uses TRBV4-2 with TRBJ2-2; no reliable D call. Germline values: CDR1 LGHNA, CDR2 YNFKEQ. The V end lost 0 bases, the J end lost 7 bases, and 3 bases lay between the germline ends. This CDR3 spans 12 amino acids. CDR3 loop: CASSQDSGELFF. In nucleotides, the CDR3 is TGTGCCAGCAGCCAAGATAGCGGGGAGCTGTTTTTT.

This clone was observed at least ten times. The rearrangement joins TRBV27 to TRBJ1-2; no firm D call. CDR1 and CDR2 (germline): MNHEY, SMNVEV (reference sequence). The CDR3 runs to 13 residues. The germline V and J ends were trimmed by 4 bases and 4 bases, with 10 bases remaining between them. This chain's CDR3 is CASSSAAFYGYTF. Written as DNA, the CDR3 is TGTGCCAGCAGTTCGGCAGCCTTCTATGGCTACACCTTC.

Of note for this clone: The CDR3 does not end in the conserved phenylalanine or tryptophan, so this is likely a read error. The limits of the CDR3 on the DNA are not certain, so only TCRdb's listed CDR3 is given. The V gene is TRBV6-2 or TRBV6-3, the J gene TRBJ1-2; TRBD1 was called by the table and not checked on the DNA. The CDR3 contains 12 residues when both ends are counted. Germline V CDR1 and CDR2: MNHEY, SVGEGT. The CDR3 reads CATGTGGRGYTL.

This clone was found many times. The chain employs TRBV12-3 or TRBV12-4 and TRBJ2-1; unclear D gene. The CDR3 covers 15 residues. The ends were cut back, 6 bases at V and 1 base at J, with 13 bases in the middle. CDR3 in amino acids: CASSDPGWSYNEQFF. DNA of the CDR3: TGTGCCAGCAGCGATCCCGGTTGGTCCTACAATGAGCAGTTCTTC.

This clone came up many times. V gene TRBV20-1 combines with J gene TRBJ2-1; D call uncertain. The CDR3 contains 14 residues. The V gene lost 4 bases and the J gene lost 1 base, with 11 bases spanning the gap. Germline CDR1 is DFQATT and CDR2 is SNEGSKA (reference sequence). CDR3 nucleotide sequence: TGCAGTGCTACTGGCCCTAGTTCCTACAATGAGCAGTTCTTC. Amino acid sequence: CSATGPSSYNEQFF.